The 32 T cell receptor beta chains given below trace back to one sample, sequenced in a study of cytomegalovirus exposure and HLA in healthy donors. 13 Jbeta primers and 60 Vbeta primers were used for the PCR. Assay used: immunoSEQ multiplex PCR; TCRdb lists only in-frame clones, some missing. The sample has fewer than 150,000 clones, around 70% seen once; the top ten hold around 10%. The sequenced sample consisted of PBMCs. Receptors were obtained from a woman in her forties or fifties in good health and CMV-seropositive.

The V call is TRBV6-1, the J call TRBJ1-1; D is perhaps TRBD1 (5 bases). The CDR3 runs to 16 residues. V was trimmed by 2 bases and J by 4 bases, leaving 17 bases between them. CDR1 MNHNS and CDR2 SASEGT come from the germline V gene. The CDR3 reads CASSESGAARGTEAFF. The CDR3 DNA reads TGTGCCAGCAGTGAAAGCGGGGCAGCTCGCGGCACTGAAGCTTTCTTT.

In its sample, this clone was seen once. The chain carries TRBV5-1 and TRBJ2-7; TRBD2 might be the D (5 bases). The CDR3 has 16 amino acids. The V end was cut by 4 bases, the J end by 2 bases, with 19 bases between. CDR1 SGHRS and CDR2 YFSETQ come from the germline V gene. DNA for the CDR3: TGCGCCAGCAGCCCAGCGGAGGTGTCAGGAACCTACGAGCAGTACTTC. It specifies CASSPAEVSGTYEQYF. The whole variable domain, filled in from reference TRBV5-1 and TRBJ2-7, reads KAGVTQTPRYLIKTRGQQVTLSCSPISGHRSVSWYQQTPGQGLQFLFEYFSETQRNKGNFPGRFSGRQFSNSRSEMNVSTLELGDSALYLCASSPAEVSGTYEQYFGPGTRLTVT.

The V call is TRBV18, the J call TRBJ2-7, with D perhaps matching TRBD2 (6 bases). This CDR3 has 13 amino acids. The germline V gene has CDR1 KGHSH and CDR2 LQKENI. V was shortened by 5 bases and J by 6 bases, with 14 bases between the two germline ends. The CDR3 nucleotides read TGTGCCAGCTCAGAGGTTGGCGGGACCGAGCAGTACTTC. It encodes CASSEVGGTEQYF.

The table lists this clone with a few counts. The V call is TRBV7-9, the J call TRBJ1-4; the match to TRBD1 covers 10 bases. Germline CDR1 is SEHNR and CDR2 is FQNEAQ (reference sequence). The ends lost 1 base at V and 5 bases at J; junction bases unmatched: 1. This CDR3 contains 15 residues. The DNA for the CDR3 is TGTGCCAGCAGCTTAGGGGGACAGGGGAATGAAAAACTGTTTTTT. Amino acids: CASSLGGQGNEKLFF.

The genes are TRBV4-3 and TRBJ2-7; unclear D gene. Germline V gives CDR1 LGHNA, CDR2 YSLEER. Trimming left V 5 bases short and J 6 bases short, with 20 bases between. The CDR3 is made up of 15 amino acids. The CDR3: CASSTRNHARSEQYF. The CDR3 DNA reads TGCGCCAGCAGCACCCGGAACCATGCTAGATCCGAGCAGTACTTC.

The chain is built from TRBV25-1 and TRBJ1-2, with TRBD1 matching over 8 bases. Germline CDR1 is MGHDK and CDR2 is SYGVNS. Trimming cost V 6 bases and J 5 bases; bases outside gene matches: 5. The CDR3 length is 13 residues. CDR3 region: CASSLGQAYGYTF. CDR3 DNA: TGTGCCAGCAGCCTGGGACAGGCTTATGGCTACACCTTC.

As for this clone: Other nucleotide sequences from this sample produce the same CDR3. The chain joins TRBV5-4 to TRBJ2-3, with D possibly being TRBD2 (5 bases). CDR3 size: 14 residues. Deletions cut 2 bases from V and 2 bases from J, with 9 bases between. The germline V gene encodes CDR1 SGHNT and CDR2 YYREEE (reference sequence). CDR3 sequence: CASSLPGSTDTQYF. As DNA, the CDR3 is TGTGCCAGCAGCTTACCGGGATCCACAGATACGCAGTATTTT. Variable domain in full (rest from reference TRBV5-4 and TRBJ2-3): ETGVTQSPTHLIKTRGQQVTLRCSSQSGHNTVSWYQQALGQGPQFIFQYYREEENGRGNFPPRFSGLQFPNYSSELNVNALELDDSALYLCASSLPGSTDTQYFGPGTRLTVL.

This clone was seen a few times. CDR3 loop: CAISHRMNEQFF. The CDR3 DNA is TGTGCCATCAGCCATAGAATGAATGAGCAGTTCTTC. The chain combines TRBV10-3 with TRBJ2-1, with D uncertain. The CDR3 runs to 12 residues. Germline lookup yields CDR1 ENHRY and CDR2 SYGVKD. Trimming stripped 6 bases from V and 7 bases from J, with 10 bases between.

The rearrangement uses TRBV6-5 and TRBJ1-6, with D perhaps matching TRBD1 (6 bases). From germline, CDR1 is MNHEY and CDR2 SVGAGI. This CDR3 is 15 amino acids long. V lost 5 bases to trimming and J lost 4 bases, with 12 bases between them. The CDR3 region is CASSNTGPYNSPLHF. The DNA for the CDR3 is TGTGCCAGCAGTAACACAGGGCCTTATAATTCACCCCTCCACTTT.

This rearrangement joins TRBV19 to TRBJ2-2; 7 bases line up with TRBD1. Losses at the gene ends were 1 base for V and 1 base for J; bases not matched to a gene: 0. CDR1 is LNHDA and CDR2 is SQIVND in the germline V gene (reference sequence). The length of the CDR3 is 15 residues. CDR3 nucleotides: TGTGCCAGTAGTATAGGGACAGGGAACACCGGGGAGCTGTTTTTT. Its translation: CASSIGTGNTGELFF.

V and J are TRBV6-5 and TRBJ2-2; tentative D call: TRBD2 (6 bases). The CDR3 has 15 amino acids. The V end was cut by 2 bases, the J end by 6 bases, with 13 bases between. CDR1 is MNHEY and CDR2 is SVGAGI in the germline V gene. CDR3 residues: CASSYTRRVPGELFF. The CDR3 DNA follows: TGTGCCAGCAGTTACACTAGGAGGGTCCCCGGGGAGCTGTTTTTT.

In its sample, this clone was seen a few times. The rearrangement joins TRBV30 to TRBJ1-1; tentatively, D is TRBD1 (6 bases). Germline CDR1 and CDR2: GTSNPN and SVGIG (reference sequence). V lost 5 bases to trimming and J lost 6 bases, with 19 bases between them. This CDR3 contains 14 residues. In DNA form, the CDR3 reads TGTGCCTGGGTTAGAGTCGGGACAACCCCTGAAGCTTTCTTT. This codes for CAWVRVGTTPEAFF.

This chain uses TRBV21-1 with TRBJ2-6; the table's D call of TRBD2 was not tested on the DNA. TRBV21-1 is termed a pseudogene. The CDR3 contains 16 residues. CDR3 DNA: TGTGCCAGCAGCAAAGAGGCGGGTTTTGGGGCCAACGTCCTGACTTTC. Translation: CASSKEAGFGANVLTF.

This clone was observed a handful of times. The chain joins TRBV6-5 to TRBJ1-1, with no clear D. CDR3 length: 15 amino acids. Germline values: CDR1 MNHEY, CDR2 SVGAGI. V was trimmed by 0 bases and J by 1 base, leaving 9 bases between them. The chain's CDR3 is CASSYSIPRNTEAFF. The DNA for the CDR3 is TGTGCCAGCAGTTACTCGATCCCGAGGAACACTGAAGCTTTCTTT.

This clone was counted only a few times. The chain employs TRBV6-6 and TRBJ2-2; D unclear. Germline CDR1 MNHNY, CDR2 SVGAGI (reference sequence). CDR3 length equals 12 residues. The ends were cut back, 4 bases at V and 5 bases at J, with 5 bases in the middle. This CDR3 is CASSLSTGELFF. CDR3 in DNA: TGTGCCAGCAGTTTATCTACCGGGGAGCTGTTTTTT.

The chain carries TRBV7-2 and TRBJ2-5, with D unclear. Trimming took 2 bases from V and 1 from J, leaving 11 bases between them. The germline V gene encodes CDR1 SGHTA and CDR2 FQGNSA. This CDR3 region has 15 residues. CDR3 protein: CASSLSRGFQETQYF. DNA of the CDR3: TGTGCCAGCAGCTTATCCCGAGGTTTCCAAGAGACCCAGTACTTC.

The chain employs TRBV29-1 and TRBJ1-2, with TRBD1 as a possible D gene (5 bases). Germline-derived CDR1 and CDR2 are SQVTM and ANQGSEA. Trimming shortened V by 3 bases and J by 7 bases, and 9 bases separated the two germline ends. This CDR3 contains 11 residues. CDR3 nucleotide sequence: TGCAGCGTTGATGTCGGGGGTGGCTACACCTTC. Its protein product is CSVDVGGGYTF.

This chain joins TRBV4-3 and TRBJ2-7, with 10 bases lining up with TRBD2. This CDR3 comprises 17 residues. V was clipped by 0 bases and J by 0 bases; unmatched bases: 5. The V gene's germline CDR1 is LGHNA and CDR2 YSLEER. Here the CDR3 DNA reads TGCGCCAGCAGCCAAGATCTATCTAGCGGGAGCTCCTACGAGCAGTACTTC. Encoded protein: CASSQDLSSGSSYEQYF.

The rearrangement uses TRBV28 and TRBJ2-1; the match to TRBD2 covers 8 bases. The CDR3 extends over 15 amino acids. Trimming cost V 5 bases and J 6 bases; bases outside gene matches: 9. Germline V gives CDR1 MDHEN, CDR2 SYDVKM. CDR3: CASSDQGLATNEQFF. For the CDR3, the DNA is TGTGCCAGCAGTGACCAAGGACTAGCAACCAATGAGCAGTTCTTC.

The V call is TRBV19, the J call TRBJ1-5, with unresolved D. The germline V gene has CDR1 LNHDA and CDR2 SQIVND (reference sequence). The CDR3 is made up of 14 amino acids. Trimming pared 1 base from V and 9 bases from J, leaving 13 bases between. The CDR3 reads CASSIGQTYGPQHF. The CDR3, as DNA: TGTGCCAGTAGTATAGGGCAAACATATGGGCCCCAGCATTTT.

The rearrangement joins TRBV10-3 to TRBJ2-3; 9 nucleotides line up with TRBD1. The junction had 1 base not matched to a gene; V was cut back by 2 bases and J by 1 base. The length of the CDR3 is 15 residues. CDR1 is ENHRY, CDR2 SYGVKD, per germline. The CDR3 region has the DNA TGTGCCATCAGTGAGAGACAGGGGGGCACAGATACGCAGTATTTT. Protein: CAISERQGGTDTQYF.

CDR3 protein: CASSRTGIGGYTF. In DNA form, the CDR3 reads TGTGCCAGCAGCCGGACAGGGATCGGAGGCTACACCTTC. The genes are TRBV7-2 and TRBJ1-2; 8 bases align to TRBD1. CDR3 size: 13 residues. Germline V gene data show CDR1 as SGHTA and CDR2 as FQGNSA. With V trimmed by 5 bases and J by 8 bases, 7 bases remained unmatched. Filled out from reference TRBV7-2 and TRBJ1-2, the complete variable domain reads GAGVSQSPSNKVTEKGKDVELRCDPISGHTALYWYRQSLGQGLEFLIYFQGNSAPDKSGLPSDRFSAERTGGSVSTLTIQRTQQEDSAVYLCASSRTGIGGYTFGSGTRLTVV.

The chain combines TRBV25-1 with TRBJ2-2; no reliable D call. V gave up 11 bases and J gave up 4 bases, with 8 bases separating them. In germline, CDR1 is MGHDK, CDR2 SYGVNS. This CDR3 contains 11 residues. This CDR3 reads CASRRTGELFF. The CDR3 DNA reads TGTGCCTCTAGACGCACCGGGGAGCTGTTTTTT.

Here the CDR3 reads CASSVYPPGTGDNEQFF. For the CDR3, the DNA is TGTGCCAGCAGCGTATACCCCCCCGGGACAGGGGACAATGAGCAGTTCTTC. The rearrangement joins TRBV9 to TRBJ2-1; 10 positions agree with TRBD1. The CDR3 runs 17 residues. J was trimmed by 5 bases and V by 1 base; bases with no gene match: 9. In germline, CDR1 is SGDLS, CDR2 YYNGEE.

This clone was seen a single time. The chain combines TRBV19 with TRBJ1-5; 8 bases are shared with TRBD1. The germline V gene has CDR1 LNHDA and CDR2 SQIVND (reference sequence). The CDR3 contains 16 residues. J was trimmed by 2 bases and V by 4 bases; bases with no gene match: 7. CDR3 amino acids: CASSTQGASGNQPQHF. CDR3 nucleotide sequence: TGTGCCAGTAGTACGCAGGGGGCTTCTGGCAATCAGCCCCAGCATTTT.

CDR3 nucleotides: TGTGCCAGCAGCTCCGCGGGACTGACACGCGCCTACGAGCAGTACTTC. Encoded protein: CASSSAGLTRAYEQYF. The V and J genes are TRBV5-4 and TRBJ2-7; D is possibly TRBD2 (6 bases). This CDR3 has 16 amino acids. Between the trimmed V and J ends, which lost 3 bases and 2 bases, there was a span of 18 bases. Per germline, CDR1 SGHNT and CDR2 YYREEE (reference sequence).

This clone was seen only once. The rearrangement joins TRBV28 to TRBJ1-2; TRBD1 agrees at 7 bases. The germline V gene has CDR1 MDHEN and CDR2 SYDVKM. The CDR3 totals 13 residues. V shed 8 bases, J shed 5 bases, and the junction held 8 bases outside the gene matches. CDR3: CASHLETGYGYTF. CDR3 DNA: TGTGCCAGCCACCTTGAGACAGGGTATGGCTACACCTTC.

V gene TRBV7-2 combines with J gene TRBJ1-5, with a possible D match to TRBD1 (6 bases). Germline-derived CDR1 and CDR2 are SGHTA and FQGNSA. The CDR3 sequence is 14 residues long. V shed 2 bases and J shed 3 bases, with 8 bases lying between them. This CDR3 is CASSLQGYNQPQHF. CDR3 bases: TGTGCCAGCAGCTTACAGGGGTACAATCAGCCCCAGCATTTT.

The chain has TRBV4-3 and TRBJ2-3, with D unresolved. Trimming removed 0 bases from V and 4 bases from J, with 14 bases in between. Germline V gene lookup returns CDR1 LGHNA and CDR2 YSLEER. The CDR3 covers 16 residues. DNA of the CDR3: TGCGCCAGCAGCCAAGATCTTCTAGAAGTGGCAGATACGCAGTATTTT. Translating gives CASSQDLLEVADTQYF.

The CDR3 coding sequence is TGCAGCGTTGAGGCAGGGGTTCGGGATACGCAGTATTTT. Its translation: CSVEAGVRDTQYF. The chain links TRBV29-1 to TRBJ2-3; a weak D match, TRBD1 (6 bases). Germline-derived CDR1 and CDR2 are SQVTM and ANQGSEA. The CDR3 is made up of 13 amino acids. V lost 3 bases, J lost 6 bases, and 13 bases lay in between.

The V gene is TRBV7-2, the J gene TRBJ1-2; possibly TRBD1 for D (6 bases). V was cut by 6 bases and J by 3 bases, with 17 bases left in between. This CDR3 has 15 residues. Germline V CDR1 and CDR2: SGHTA, FQGNSA. CDR3 residues: CASRPWGGADYGYTF. The CDR3 DNA follows: TGTGCCAGCAGGCCATGGGGGGGCGCTGACTATGGCTACACCTTC.

The chain links TRBV6-1 to TRBJ1-1; a weak D match, TRBD1 (5 bases). V dropped 3 bases and J dropped 5 bases, with 19 bases sitting between them. The CDR3 covers 16 residues. The V gene's germline CDR1 is MNHNS and CDR2 SASEGT. The CDR3 DNA reads TGTGCCAGCAGTGAGGCCGGGGGAAAAATGGGGACTGAAGCTTTCTTT. This translates into CASSEAGGKMGTEAFF.